This T cell receptor (beta chain) was recovered during a study of identical twins. TCRdb called the 5' RACE reads again in MiXCR, with one record for every CDR3 protein. The sample has about 200,000 distinct CDR3 sequences; more than 15% are singletons. In this sample, this clonotype turned up many times. Healthy Caucasians, and only they, were the donors. This CDR3 region has 14 residues. Germline V lookup: CDR1 SGHRS, CDR2 YFSETQ. The V and J ends lost 0 bases and 1 base, in that order; junction bases with no gene match: 0. This sample was also put to use in a study of T cells expressing NK-cell markers.

The sequence came from a woman between 18 and 30 years old in good health. Sequences were obtained from CD8+ T cells sorted from blood. The chain employs TRBV5-1 and TRBJ2-7; TRBD1 matches at 8 bases. The CDR3 spells CASSLGDRSYEQYF. CDR3 coding DNA: TGCGCCAGCAGCTTGGGGGACAGGTCCTACGAGCAGTACTTC.